These 20 T cell receptor beta chains were sequenced from one sample in a study of cytomegalovirus exposure and HLA in healthy donors. 13 Jbeta primers and 60 Vbeta primers were used for the PCR. Profiling relied on immunoSEQ multiplex PCR, and the TCRdb table lists in-frame clones only, not all of them. Its table records about 120,000 clones. Sequencing input: PBMCs. Receptors were obtained from a man aged 18-30 years in good health and CMV-seronegative.

J is TRBJ2-2 and V is TRBV6-4, with D possibly TRBD1 on 5 matching bases. The CDR3 has 18 amino acids. Looked up from germline, CDR1 is MRHNA and CDR2 is SNTAGT. V lost 10 bases and J lost 4, with 28 bases in between. The CDR3 DNA sequence: TGTGCCACCCCCTCGGATAGAGAGGCCTCCCAGGGCACCGGGGAGCTGTTTTTT. Translation: CATPSDREASQGTGELFF.

This sequence joins TRBV18 and TRBJ2-5, with 8 positions matching TRBD2. Germline CDR1 and CDR2: KGHSH and LQKENI. This CDR3 contains 14 residues. V shed 3 bases and J 4 bases; nucleotides not matched to a gene: 4. CDR3 residues: CASSPGRGGETQYF. The CDR3 DNA sequence: TGTGCCAGCTCACCGGGACGGGGGGGAGAGACCCAGTACTTC. Based on the CDR3 plus reference TRBV18 and TRBJ2-5, the full variable domain is NAGVMQNPRHLVRRRGQEARLRCSPMKGHSHVYWYRQLPEEGLKFMVYLQKENIIDESGMPKERFSAEFPKEGPSILRIQQVVRGDSAAYFCASSPGRGGETQYFGPGTRLLVL.

The rearrangement uses TRBV9 and TRBJ2-2, with D perhaps matching TRBD1 (5 bases). The CDR3 has 16 residues. V lost 4 bases and J lost 1, with 14 bases in between. The V gene's germline CDR1 is SGDLS and CDR2 YYNGEE. DNA for the CDR3: TGTGCCAGCAGCCCGCAACTAACAGGGAACACCGGGGAGCTGTTTTTT. Residues: CASSPQLTGNTGELFF.

V usage is TRBV2 and J usage is TRBJ1-3, with 7 bases identical to TRBD1. The V gene end was trimmed by 6 bases and the J gene end by 3 bases; junction bases not matched to a gene: 8. Looked up from germline, CDR1 is SNHLY and CDR2 is FYNNEI. The CDR3 is 15 residues long. The DNA for the CDR3 is TGTGCCAGCAGGAAGACAGGGAACAGTGGAAACACCATATATTTT. This gives the protein CASRKTGNSGNTIYF.

The chain joins TRBV11-2 to TRBJ2-6, with 9 bases identical to TRBD1. The CDR3 loop spans 16 amino acids. The ends lost 5 bases at V and 3 bases at J; junction bases unmatched: 5. Per germline, CDR1 SGHAT and CDR2 FQNNGV. The CDR3 bases are TGTGCCAGCAGCCCCAACAGGGGGCGTGGGGCCAACGTCCTGACTTTC. This codes for CASSPNRGRGANVLTF.

The chain is built from TRBV7-8 and TRBJ1-5; 12 bases agree with TRBD1. In germline, CDR1 is SGHVS, CDR2 FQNEAQ. The length of the CDR3 is 17 residues. Losses at the gene ends were 5 bases for V and 0 bases for J; bases not matched to a gene: 5. CDR3 sequence (DNA): TGTGCCAGCAGCGAGGGACAGGGGGCGAATAGCAATCAGCCCCAGCATTTT. Its translation: CASSEGQGANSNQPQHF.

The DNA of the CDR3 is TGTGCCAGCAGCCAATTCAGTACGGGGTTAACGTTTAGGACTGAAGCTTTCTTT. The encoded protein is CASSQFSTGLTFRTEAFF. V gene TRBV4-2 combines with J gene TRBJ1-1; D call uncertain. The CDR3 contains 18 residues. Germline CDR1 and CDR2: LGHNA and YNFKEQ. Trimming took 2 bases from V and 5 from J, leaving 24 bases between them.

J is TRBJ1-1 and V is TRBV6-6; a possible D gene is TRBD1 (6 bases). The CDR3 loop spans 11 amino acids. Germline V CDR1 and CDR2: MNHNY, SVGAGI (reference sequence). The ends were cut back, 6 bases at V and 8 bases at J, with 10 bases in the middle. The CDR3 DNA reads as TGTGCCAGCAGAGCAGGGGCGGAAGCTTTCTTT. It yields the protein CASRAGAEAFF.

The CDR3, as DNA: TGTGCCAGCAGTTACTCGAGCTCAGGTTATCAGCCCCAGCATTTT. It translates to CASSYSSSGYQPQHF. V gene TRBV6-5 combines with J gene TRBJ1-5; D remains ambiguous. The CDR3 spans 15 residues. The V gene lost 0 bases and the J gene lost 5 bases, with 11 bases spanning the gap. CDR1 and CDR2 (germline): MNHEY, SVGAGI.

The chain employs TRBV7-9 and TRBJ2-3, with 11 positions matching TRBD2. Germline lookup yields CDR1 SEHNR and CDR2 FQNEAQ (reference sequence). Trimming at V came to 5 bases and at J to 0 bases, leaving 10 bases not matched to a gene. The CDR3 is made up of 18 amino acids. The CDR3 nucleotides read TGTGCCAGCAGCCTAGGACTAGCGGGTTCAACTAGCACAGATACGCAGTATTTT. It encodes CASSLGLAGSTSTDTQYF.

The chain joins TRBV6-1 to TRBJ2-7; TRBD1 aligns across 8 bases. Germline-derived CDR1 and CDR2 are MNHNS and SASEGT. With 7 bases clipped from V and 6 bases from J, the junction kept 5 bases outside the gene matches. The CDR3 loop spans 12 amino acids. The CDR3 spells CASTRTGPEQYF. In DNA form, the CDR3 reads TGTGCCAGCACCAGGACAGGGCCCGAGCAGTACTTC.

The CDR3 DNA sequence: TGTGCCAGCAGCGTAGGATCGGGAAGCAATCAGCCCCAGCATTTT. Translation: CASSVGSGSNQPQHF. The J gene is TRBJ1-5, the V gene TRBV9; D is uncertain. Germline V gene sequence: CDR1 SGDLS, CDR2 YYNGEE. Trimming removed 0 bases at V and 1 base at J, with 8 bases between. The CDR3 is 15 amino acids.

The chain combines TRBV5-6 with TRBJ1-1; D unclear. Germline-derived CDR1 and CDR2 are SGHDT and YYEEEE. The CDR3 totals 15 residues. V gave up 3 bases and J gave up 2 bases, with 14 bases separating them. DNA of the CDR3: TGTGCCAGCAGCTGGGGAGACATTTTCAACACTGAAGCTTTCTTT. It translates to CASSWGDIFNTEAFF.

The gene calls are TRBV5-1 and TRBJ2-2, with D unclear. Per germline, CDR1 SGHRS and CDR2 YFSETQ. V was pared by 0 bases and J by 6 bases, with 9 bases between. The CDR3 covers 14 residues. CDR3 in amino acids: CASSLVQPAGELFF. The CDR3 DNA follows: TGCGCCAGCAGCTTGGTACAGCCTGCCGGGGAGCTGTTTTTT.

This chain links TRBV7-9 with TRBJ1-2, with 9 bases matching TRBD1. Germline V CDR1 and CDR2: SEHNR, FQNEAQ (reference sequence). CDR3 length: 16 residues. V trimming: 5 bases; J trimming: 4 bases; junction bases outside the gene matches: 11. The CDR3 region is CASSPRTGEVVYGYTF. In nucleotides, the CDR3 is TGTGCCAGCAGCCCCCGGACAGGGGAAGTGGTCTATGGCTACACCTTC.

The V call is TRBV28, the J call TRBJ1-2, with TRBD1 as a possible D gene (6 bases). This CDR3 spans 13 amino acids. V shed 6 bases and J shed 4 bases, with 12 bases lying between them. Germline values: CDR1 MDHEN, CDR2 SYDVKM. CDR3 coding DNA: TGTGCCAGCAGCGTCGCAGGGGCCTATGGCTACACCTTC. Protein product: CASSVAGAYGYTF.

The chain employs TRBV18 and TRBJ1-3; 8 positions agree with TRBD1. J was trimmed by 6 bases and V by 2 bases; bases with no gene match: 3. The CDR3 length is 14 residues. The germline gives CDR1 KGHSH, CDR2 LQKENI. The CDR3 spells CASSPTTGENTIYF. In DNA form, the CDR3 reads TGTGCCAGCTCACCAACGACAGGGGAAAACACCATATATTTT. The whole variable domain, remainder taken from reference TRBV18 and TRBJ1-3, is NAGVMQNPRHLVRRRGQEARLRCSPMKGHSHVYWYRQLPEEGLKFMVYLQKENIIDESGMPKERFSAEFPKEGPSILRIQQVVRGDSAAYFCASSPTTGENTIYFGEGSWLTVV.

V is TRBV15 and J is TRBJ2-7, with D uncertain. Germline CDR1 reads LNHNV; CDR2 reads YYDKDF (reference sequence). The CDR3 runs to 14 residues. Trimming pared 1 base from V and 1 base from J, leaving 8 bases between. CDR3 loop: CATSRVPNSYEQYF. The CDR3, as DNA: TGTGCCACCAGCAGAGTGCCTAATTCCTACGAGCAGTACTTC.

The chain links TRBV5-1 to TRBJ1-1; D is possibly TRBD1 (5 bases). Germline-derived CDR1 and CDR2 are SGHRS and YFSETQ. The CDR3 runs to 15 residues. Trimming pared 1 base from V and 3 bases from J, leaving 13 bases between. The DNA of the CDR3 is TGCGCCAGCAGCTTGAATCGGGGGAGCGACACTGAAGCTTTCTTT. Amino acid sequence: CASSLNRGSDTEAFF. The variable domain in full, with the rest retrieved from reference TRBV5-1 and TRBJ1-1, is KAGVTQTPRYLIKTRGQQVTLSCSPISGHRSVSWYQQTPGQGLQFLFEYFSETQRNKGNFPGRFSGRQFSNSRSEMNVSTLELGDSALYLCASSLNRGSDTEAFFGQGTRLTVV.

As to this clone: At one boundary the junction diverges from the germline segment, which might be a read error. This chain joins TRBV5-8 and TRBJ2-7; TRBD2 agrees at 9 bases. Germline CDR1 is SGHTS and CDR2 is YDEGEE. The CDR3 loop spans 14 amino acids. Here the CDR3 reads CASSPVRGGYEQYF. Written as DNA, the CDR3 is TGTGCCAGCAGCCCCGTGCGGGGGGGATACGAGCAGTACTTT.